Listed below are T cell receptor beta chains from one sample, sequenced in a study of shared clonotypes between healthy human individuals. Assay used: immunoSEQ multiplex PCR; TCRdb lists only in-frame clones, some missing. Among about 1.1 million clones listed, around 77% were seen once. The specimen was memory CD4+ T cells from PBMCs. All receptors come from a man in his late teens or twenties in good health. Some clones in this sample may be carry-over from other donors' samples. Each CDR3 is given with its conserved first and last residue. Each record gives: J gene, V gene, clone size, D gene, CDR3 protein, CDR3 DNA. D genes are given only for firm matches. The size entry is marked missing in some rows and otherwise reads once, few, many or a size class.

J gene: TRBJ1-3; V gene: TRBV27; clone size: once; D gene: .; CDR3 protein: CASIGPQLGGNTIYF; CDR3 DNA: TGTGCCAGCATTGGGCCCCAGTTAGGCGGAAACACCATATATTTT
J gene: TRBJ2-1; V gene: TRBV7-6; clone size: .; D gene: .; CDR3 protein: CASSLGRAVYNEQFF; CDR3 DNA: TGTGCCAGCAGCTTAGGGAGGGCCGTTTACAATGAGCAGTTCTTC
J gene: TRBJ2-7; V gene: TRBV7-9; clone size: .; D gene: .; CDR3 protein: CASSQRISYEQYF; CDR3 DNA: TGTGCCTCCAGTCAGAGGATCTCCTACGAGCAGTACTTC
J gene: TRBJ2-2; V gene: TRBV5-1; clone size: .; D gene: .; CDR3 protein: CASSLEVPTGELFF; CDR3 DNA: TGCGCCAGCAGCTTGGAGGTCCCCACCGGGGAGCTGTTTTTT
J gene: TRBJ1-2; V gene: TRBV6-4; clone size: .; D gene: .; CDR3 protein: CASSDSGGLGYTF; CDR3 DNA: TGTGCCAGCAGTGACTCTGGGGGATTGGGCTACACCTTC
J gene: TRBJ2-3; V gene: TRBV15; clone size: .; D gene: .; CDR3 protein: CATSREASAGVYF; CDR3 DNA: TGTGCCACCAGCAGAGAGGCATCGGCAGGGGTGTATTTT
J gene: TRBJ2-4; V gene: TRBV28; clone size: few; D gene: .; CDR3 protein: CASSFRIGAKNIQYF; CDR3 DNA: TGTGCCAGCAGTTTTAGGATAGGAGCCAAAAACATTCAGTACTTC
J gene: TRBJ2-7; V gene: TRBV6-6; clone size: once; D gene: TRBD1; CDR3 protein: CASTPRTGDYEQYF; CDR3 DNA: TGTGCCAGCACCCCTAGGACAGGCGATTACGAGCAGTACTTC
J gene: TRBJ1-5; V gene: TRBV4-3; clone size: .; D gene: .; CDR3 protein: CASSLDLPQGRQGGQPQHF; CDR3 DNA: TGCGCCAGCAGCTTAGATCTCCCGCAAGGGAGGCAGGGTGGCCAGCCCCAGCATTTT
J gene: TRBJ2-3; V gene: TRBV28; clone size: few; D gene: TRBD2; CDR3 protein: CASSLSYNPLGLAGGLDTQYF; CDR3 DNA: TGTGCCAGCAGTTTATCATATAACCCCCTGGGACTAGCGGGAGGACTAGATACGCAGTATTTT
J gene: TRBJ2-2; V gene: TRBV6-5; clone size: .; D gene: .; CDR3 protein: CASSTRLHTGELFF; CDR3 DNA: TGTGCCAGCAGTACGAGGCTTCACACCGGGGAGCTGTTTTTT
J gene: TRBJ2-7; V gene: TRBV7-2; clone size: .; D gene: TRBD1; CDR3 protein: CASSLTGASYEQYF; CDR3 DNA: TGTGCCAGCAGCTTAACAGGGGCTTCCTACGAGCAGTACTTC
J gene: TRBJ2-7; V gene: TRBV30; clone size: .; D gene: .; CDR3 protein: CAAGKRNEQYF; CDR3 DNA: TGTGCTGCCGGGAAGAGAAACGAGCAGTACTTC
J gene: TRBJ2-7; V gene: TRBV7-2; clone size: .; D gene: TRBD2; CDR3 protein: CASSLGTSGSYEQYF; CDR3 DNA: TGTGCCAGCAGCCTGGGGACTAGCGGGAGTTACGAGCAGTACTTC
J gene: TRBJ2-7; V gene: TRBV28; clone size: few; D gene: TRBD2; CDR3 protein: CASSSPYDGTNYEQYF; CDR3 DNA: TGTGCCAGCAGTTCGCCCTACGACGGGACTAACTACGAGCAGTACTTC
J gene: TRBJ2-4; V gene: TRBV28; clone size: .; D gene: .; CDR3 protein: CASQRLLAKNIQYF; CDR3 DNA: TGTGCCAGCCAGAGGCTTCTAGCCAAAAACATTCAGTACTTC
J gene: TRBJ2-4; V gene: TRBV6-6; clone size: .; D gene: .; CDR3 protein: CASTDGGNIQYF; CDR3 DNA: TGTGCCAGCACCGACGGGGGTAACATTCAGTACTTC
J gene: TRBJ1-5; V gene: TRBV10-3; clone size: .; D gene: .; CDR3 protein: CAISDRGGNQPQHF; CDR3 DNA: TGTGCCATCAGTGATAGGGGCGGCAATCAGCCCCAGCATTTT
J gene: TRBJ2-2; V gene: TRBV2; clone size: .; D gene: .; CDR3 protein: CASMAGSNTGELFF; CDR3 DNA: TGTGCCAGCATGGCGGGATCGAACACCGGGGAGCTGTTTTTT
J gene: TRBJ1-3; V gene: TRBV10-1; clone size: .; D gene: .; CDR3 protein: CASSESLGFSGNTIYF; CDR3 DNA: TGCGCCAGCAGTGAGTCGCTGGGTTTCTCTGGAAACACCATATATTTT
J gene: TRBJ1-1; V gene: TRBV4-1; clone size: .; D gene: .; CDR3 protein: CASSQESGRTEAFF; CDR3 DNA: TGCGCCAGCAGCCAAGAGTCGGGGAGAACTGAAGCTTTCTTT
J gene: TRBJ2-7; V gene: TRBV7-6; clone size: .; D gene: .; CDR3 protein: CASSLGPSPYEQYF; CDR3 DNA: TGTGCCAGCAGCTTGGGACCGTCCCCCTACGAGCAGTACTTC
J gene: TRBJ1-2; V gene: TRBV7-8; clone size: .; D gene: .; CDR3 protein: CASSLADSVYGYTF; CDR3 DNA: TGTGCCAGCAGCTTAGCTGACAGCGTCTATGGCTACACCTTC
J gene: TRBJ2-2; V gene: TRBV19; clone size: once; D gene: TRBD2; CDR3 protein: CASSTGLAAPTTGELFF; CDR3 DNA: TGTGCCAGTAGTACTGGACTAGCGGCCCCCACCACCGGGGAGCTGTTTTTT
J gene: TRBJ1-2; V gene: TRBV7-3; clone size: .; D gene: .; CDR3 protein: CASSPRGTSYASYTF; CDR3 DNA: TGTGCCAGCAGCCCGCGCGGGACGAGCTATGCAAGCTACACCTTC
J gene: TRBJ2-3; V gene: TRBV2; clone size: .; D gene: .; CDR3 protein: CASTGGNTQYF; CDR3 DNA: TGTGCCAGCACCGGAGGGAATACGCAGTATTTT
J gene: TRBJ1-2; V gene: TRBV4-3; clone size: .; D gene: .; CDR3 protein: CASSDWGANYGYTF; CDR3 DNA: TGCGCCAGCAGCGACTGGGGGGCGAACTATGGCTACACCTTC
J gene: TRBJ2-7; V gene: TRBV4-3; clone size: .; D gene: .; CDR3 protein: CASSLTGSSEKTF; CDR3 DNA: TGCGCCAGCAGCCTAACTGGATCTAGCGAAAAAACCTTC
J gene: TRBJ1-1; V gene: TRBV5-1; clone size: few; D gene: TRBD1; CDR3 protein: CASSDTGGAGEAFF; CDR3 DNA: TGCGCCAGCAGCGACACAGGGGGCGCCGGGGAAGCTTTCTTT
J gene: TRBJ2-7; V gene: TRBV28; clone size: .; D gene: TRBD1; CDR3 protein: CASSPGTGGQYEQYF; CDR3 DNA: TGTGCCAGCAGTCCCGGGACAGGGGGCCAGTACGAGCAGTACTTC
J gene: TRBJ1-4; V gene: TRBV2; clone size: .; D gene: .; CDR3 protein: CASNRNPGHSEKLFF; CDR3 DNA: TGTGCCAGCAACCGGAACCCGGGACACAGCGAAAAACTGTTTTTT
J gene: TRBJ1-4; V gene: TRBV30; clone size: .; D gene: TRBD1; CDR3 protein: CAWSRGQGAAEKLFF; CDR3 DNA: TGTGCCTGGAGTCGAGGACAGGGGGCGGCTGAAAAACTGTTTTTT
J gene: TRBJ1-3; V gene: TRBV7-2; clone size: .; D gene: TRBD1; CDR3 protein: CASSSDRVPNTIYF; CDR3 DNA: TGTGCCAGCAGCTCCGACAGGGTTCCAAACACCATATATTTT
J gene: TRBJ1-2; V gene: TRBV7-3; clone size: .; D gene: TRBD1; CDR3 protein: CASSLTGRQGSGYTF; CDR3 DNA: TGTGCCAGCAGCTTAACCGGTCGACAGGGTAGTGGCTACACCTTC
J gene: TRBJ1-1; V gene: TRBV5-3; clone size: few; D gene: TRBD1; CDR3 protein: CARSQTGENTEAFF; CDR3 DNA: TGTGCCAGAAGCCAGACAGGGGAGAACACTGAAGCTTTCTTT
J gene: TRBJ2-7; V gene: TRBV19; clone size: .; D gene: .; CDR3 protein: CASSIRAGTSYEQYF; CDR3 DNA: TGTGCCAGTAGTATAAGGGCGGGGACCTCCTACGAGCAGTACTTC
J gene: TRBJ2-7; V gene: TRBV10-2; clone size: .; D gene: .; CDR3 protein: CASRGGVAGSFYEQYF; CDR3 DNA: TGCGCCAGCAGGGGTGGGGTAGCCGGGAGTTTCTACGAGCAGTACTTC
J gene: TRBJ2-7; V gene: TRBV30; clone size: .; D gene: TRBD2; CDR3 protein: CAWSRIGGAYEQYF; CDR3 DNA: TGTGCCTGGAGTCGTATTGGGGGGGCCTACGAGCAGTACTTC
J gene: TRBJ1-1; V gene: TRBV20-1; clone size: .; D gene: .; CDR3 protein: CSARDNTEAFF; CDR3 DNA: TGCAGTGCTAGAGATAACACTGAAGCTTTCTTT
J gene: TRBJ1-2; V gene: TRBV6-1; clone size: many; D gene: .; CDR3 protein: CASAENYGYTF; CDR3 DNA: TGTGCCAGCGCGGAAAACTATGGCTACACCTTC
J gene: TRBJ2-5; V gene: TRBV28; clone size: .; D gene: TRBD2; CDR3 protein: CASSSLAGETQYF; CDR3 DNA: TGTGCCAGCAGTTCACTAGCGGGAGAGACCCAGTACTTC
J gene: TRBJ2-5; V gene: TRBV18; clone size: .; D gene: TRBD2; CDR3 protein: CASSVGLAGQETQYF; CDR3 DNA: TGTGCCAGCTCAGTCGGACTAGCGGGACAAGAGACCCAGTACTTC
J gene: TRBJ1-2; V gene: TRBV18; clone size: once; D gene: .; CDR3 protein: CASSLGRYGYTF; CDR3 DNA: TGTGCCAGCTCACTGGGAAGGTATGGCTACACCTTC
J gene: TRBJ1-3; V gene: TRBV4-2; clone size: .; D gene: .; CDR3 protein: CASSQDLAGYSGNTIYF; CDR3 DNA: TGTGCCAGCAGCCAAGATCTAGCAGGGTACTCTGGAAACACCATATATTTT
J gene: TRBJ1-2; V gene: TRBV28; clone size: .; D gene: TRBD1; CDR3 protein: CASRTGGKYGYTF; CDR3 DNA: TGTGCCAGCAGAACAGGGGGAAAGTATGGCTACACCTTC
J gene: TRBJ1-2; V gene: TRBV5-4; clone size: .; D gene: TRBD1; CDR3 protein: CASSGRTGALYGYTF; CDR3 DNA: TGTGCCAGCAGTGGACGGACAGGGGCGCTTTATGGCTACACCTTC
J gene: TRBJ2-1; V gene: TRBV5-1; clone size: .; D gene: TRBD2; CDR3 protein: CASSSTSNNEQFF; CDR3 DNA: TGCGCCAGCAGTTCGACTAGCAACAATGAGCAGTTCTTC
J gene: TRBJ1-1; V gene: TRBV6-5; clone size: .; D gene: .; CDR3 protein: CASSFGGLETEAFF; CDR3 DNA: TGTGCCAGCAGTTTCGGGGGACTTGAGACTGAAGCTTTCTTT
J gene: TRBJ2-3; V gene: TRBV6-6; clone size: .; D gene: .; CDR3 protein: CASSYPPTDTQYF; CDR3 DNA: TGTGCCAGCAGTTACCCGCCCACAGATACGCAGTATTTT
J gene: TRBJ2-3; V gene: TRBV5-1; clone size: .; D gene: TRBD2; CDR3 protein: CASSLAGSTDTQYF; CDR3 DNA: TGCGCCAGCAGCTTAGCGGGGAGCACAGATACGCAGTATTTT
J gene: TRBJ1-2; V gene: TRBV25-1; clone size: many; D gene: .; CDR3 protein: CASSKGEWTFGYTF; CDR3 DNA: TGTGCCAGCAGTAAAGGGGAATGGACATTTGGCTACACCTTC
J gene: TRBJ2-7; V gene: TRBV5-1; clone size: .; D gene: TRBD2; CDR3 protein: CASSVGTSGSLAYEQYF; CDR3 DNA: TGCGCCAGCAGCGTCGGGACTAGCGGGAGCCTGGCCTACGAGCAGTACTTC
J gene: TRBJ2-3; V gene: TRBV6-6; clone size: .; D gene: .; CDR3 protein: CATLGLSTDTQYF; CDR3 DNA: TGTGCCACCCTAGGCCTAAGCACAGATACGCAGTATTTT
J gene: TRBJ2-1; V gene: TRBV4-2; clone size: .; D gene: TRBD2; CDR3 protein: CASSQDGTSGSEQFF; CDR3 DNA: TGTGCCAGCAGCCAAGATGGAACTAGCGGGAGTGAGCAGTTCTTC
J gene: TRBJ2-1; V gene: TRBV11-2; clone size: .; D gene: TRBD2; CDR3 protein: CASSWTSAGEQFF; CDR3 DNA: TGTGCCAGCAGCTGGACTAGTGCTGGTGAGCAGTTCTTC
J gene: TRBJ1-3; V gene: TRBV2; clone size: .; D gene: .; CDR3 protein: CASSEARGNTIYF; CDR3 DNA: TGTGCCAGCAGTGAAGCGCGTGGAAACACCATATATTTT
J gene: TRBJ2-1; V gene: TRBV6-1; clone size: .; D gene: .; CDR3 protein: CASRASYNEQFF; CDR3 DNA: TGTGCCAGCAGGGCCAGCTACAATGAGCAGTTCTTC
J gene: TRBJ1-1; V gene: TRBV18; clone size: .; D gene: .; CDR3 protein: CASSPDLNTEAFF; CDR3 DNA: TGTGCCAGCTCACCAGATCTTAACACTGAAGCTTTCTTT
J gene: TRBJ2-7; V gene: TRBV25-1; clone size: .; D gene: .; CDR3 protein: CANPGGNHDTYEQYF; CDR3 DNA: TGTGCCAACCCGGGGGGCAACCATGACACCTACGAGCAGTACTTC
J gene: TRBJ1-2; V gene: TRBV6-1; clone size: few; D gene: .; CDR3 protein: CASSEVDSPGYGYTF; CDR3 DNA: TGTGCCAGCAGTGAAGTTGACAGTCCCGGCTATGGCTACACCTTC